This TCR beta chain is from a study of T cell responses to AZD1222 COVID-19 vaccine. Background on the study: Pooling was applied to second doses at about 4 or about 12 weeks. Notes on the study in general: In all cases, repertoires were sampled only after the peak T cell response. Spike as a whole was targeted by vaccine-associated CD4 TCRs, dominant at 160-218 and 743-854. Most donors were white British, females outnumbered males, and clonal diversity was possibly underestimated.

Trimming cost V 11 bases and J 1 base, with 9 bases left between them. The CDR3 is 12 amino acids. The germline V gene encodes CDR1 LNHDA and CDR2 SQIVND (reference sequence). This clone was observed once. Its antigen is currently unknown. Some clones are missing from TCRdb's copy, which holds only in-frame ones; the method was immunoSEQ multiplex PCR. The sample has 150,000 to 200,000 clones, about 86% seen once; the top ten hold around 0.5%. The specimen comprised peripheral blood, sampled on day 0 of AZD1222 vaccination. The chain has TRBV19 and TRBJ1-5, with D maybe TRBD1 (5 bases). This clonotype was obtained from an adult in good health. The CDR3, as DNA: TGTGCCGGGGGGGGGAGCAATCAGCCCCAGCATTTT. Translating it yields CAGGGSNQPQHF.